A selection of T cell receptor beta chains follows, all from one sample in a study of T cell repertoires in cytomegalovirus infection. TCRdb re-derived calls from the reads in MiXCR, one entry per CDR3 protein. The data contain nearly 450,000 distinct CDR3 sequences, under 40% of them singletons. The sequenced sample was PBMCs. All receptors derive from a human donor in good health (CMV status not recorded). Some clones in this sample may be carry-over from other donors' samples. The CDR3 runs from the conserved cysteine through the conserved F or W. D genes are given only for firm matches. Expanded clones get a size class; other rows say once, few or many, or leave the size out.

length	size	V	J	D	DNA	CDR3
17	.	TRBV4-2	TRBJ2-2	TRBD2	TGTGCCAGCAGCCAAAGGAACGGGGGGACGGGCACCGGGGAGCTGTTTTTT	CASSQRNGGTGTGELFF
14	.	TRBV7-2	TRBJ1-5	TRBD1	TGTGCCAGCAGCAAAGACAGGGTGGGTCAGCCCCAGCATTTT	CASSKDRVGQPQHF
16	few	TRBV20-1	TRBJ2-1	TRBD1	TGCAGTGCTAGAGACCCAAGGGGGACAGGGAGCAATGAGCAGTTCTTC	CSARDPRGTGSNEQFF
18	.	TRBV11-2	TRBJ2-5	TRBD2	TGTGCCAGCAGCTACACTAGCGGGGGGTCCCCGGAAGGAGAGACCCAGTACTTC	CASSYTSGGSPEGETQYF
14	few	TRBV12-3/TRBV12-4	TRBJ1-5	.	TGTGCCAGCAGTTCCCTCGACAACCCCCGGCCCCAGCATTTT	CASSSLDNPRPQHF
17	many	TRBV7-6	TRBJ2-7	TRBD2	TGTGCCAGCAGCCCGGGCGGCCTAGCGGTCCTCCTAGGCGAGCAGTACTTC	CASSPGGLAVLLGEQYF
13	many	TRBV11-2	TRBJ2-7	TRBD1	TGTGCCAGCACCGGGACAGGGGGCTACGAGCAGTACTTC	CASTGTGGYEQYF
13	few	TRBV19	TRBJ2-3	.	TGTGCCACCAACCCCGGGCTCACAGATACGCAGTATTTT	CATNPGLTDTQYF
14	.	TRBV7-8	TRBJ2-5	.	TGTGCCAGCAGCTTAGAGGTGGCCCAAGAGACCCAGTACTTC	CASSLEVAQETQYF
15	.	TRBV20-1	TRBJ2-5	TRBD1	TGCAGTGCTAGGAGGTGGGGGACAGACCAAGAGACCCAGTACTTC	CSARRWGTDQETQYF
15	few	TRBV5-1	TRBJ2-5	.	TGCGCCAGCAGCCACGGACGGGAAATCCAAGAGACCCAGTACTTC	CASSHGREIQETQYF
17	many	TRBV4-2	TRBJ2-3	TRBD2	TGTGCCAGCAGCCACTCGACTAAGCGGGGGGGTGCAGATACGCAGTATTTT	CASSHSTKRGGADTQYF
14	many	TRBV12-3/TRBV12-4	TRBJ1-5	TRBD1	TGTGCCAGCAGAAAGGGACAGAGCAATCAGCCCCAGCATTTT	CASRKGQSNQPQHF
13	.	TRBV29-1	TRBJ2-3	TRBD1	TGCAGCGGCCGGGACAGCCGCACAGATACGCAGTATTTT	CSGRDSRTDTQYF
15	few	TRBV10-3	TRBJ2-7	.	TGTGCCATCAGTGAGTCGCCCAGGGATTCAGCCGTGCAGTACTTC	CAISESPRDSAVQYF
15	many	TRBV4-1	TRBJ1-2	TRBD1	TGCGCCAGCAGTCCCGGACAGGGGATTTACTATGGCTACACCTTC	CASSPGQGIYYGYTF
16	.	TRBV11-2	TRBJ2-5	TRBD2	TGTGCCAGCAGCTTAGAGATAGCGGGGGTTCAGGAGACCCAGTACTTC	CASSLEIAGVQETQYF
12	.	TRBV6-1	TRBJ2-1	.	TGTGCCAGCAGTGAAACGGGGATCGAGCAGTTCTTC	CASSETGIEQFF
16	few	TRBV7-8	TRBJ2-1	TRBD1	TGTGCCAGCAGCTCCATTCAGGGACAGGGGTACAATGAGCAGTTCTTC	CASSSIQGQGYNEQFF
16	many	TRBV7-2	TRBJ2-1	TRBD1	TGTGCCAGCAGCCGCCCCCCGGGACAGGGCTACAATGAGCAGTTCTTC	CASSRPPGQGYNEQFF
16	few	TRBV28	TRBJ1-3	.	TGTGCCAGCAGTGCGAACAGGGTAACCTCTGGAAACACCATATATTTT	CASSANRVTSGNTIYF
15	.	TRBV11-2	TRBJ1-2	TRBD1	TGTGCCAGCAGCTTAACGCGACAGGGTTCCTATGGCTACACCTTC	CASSLTRQGSYGYTF
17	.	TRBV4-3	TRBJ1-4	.	TGCGCCAGCAGCCAAGTTGGGGAGAAAGCAACTAATGAAAAACTGTTTTTT	CASSQVGEKATNEKLFF
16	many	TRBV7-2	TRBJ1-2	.	TGTGCCAGCAGCTTAGGGGTCTTTCTCAGCAACTATGGCTACACCTTC	CASSLGVFLSNYGYTF
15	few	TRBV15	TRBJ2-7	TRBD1	TGTGCCACCAGCAGAGATACGGCAGGGGGCTACGAGCAGTACTTC	CATSRDTAGGYEQYF
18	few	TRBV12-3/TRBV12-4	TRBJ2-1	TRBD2	TGTGCCAGCAGTGGGTTAGCGGGGGCCCCAAGCTCCTACAATGAGCAGTTCTTC	CASSGLAGAPSSYNEQFF
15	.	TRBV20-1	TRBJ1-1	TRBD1	TGCAGTGCTAGAGTGTCAGGACAGGGGAAAACTGAAGCTTTCTTT	CSARVSGQGKTEAFF
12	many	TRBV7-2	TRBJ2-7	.	TGTGCCAGCAGCTTAGTCAACTACGAGCAGTACTTC	CASSLVNYEQYF
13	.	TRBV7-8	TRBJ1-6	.	TGTGCCAGCAGTTCGGGGGGAGGCTCACCCCTAAACTTT	CASSSGGGSPLNF
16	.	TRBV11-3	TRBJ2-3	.	TGTGCCAGCAGCTCAAACAGGGGGGGTAGCACAGATACGCGGTATTTT	CASSSNRGGSTDTRYF
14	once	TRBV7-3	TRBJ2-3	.	TGTGCCAGCAGCATACCGGGGTTGCCTCGTACGCAGTATTTT	CASSIPGLPRTQYF
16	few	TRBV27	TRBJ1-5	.	TGTGCCAGCAGCTCTTCTCCGGGACGGATCAATCAGCCCCAGCATTTT	CASSSSPGRINQPQHF
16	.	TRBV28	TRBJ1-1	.	TGTGCCAGCAGCACCCGATTAAGGGGGTTCAACACTGAAGCTTTCTTT	CASSTRLRGFNTEAFF
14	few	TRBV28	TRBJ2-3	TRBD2	TGTGCCAGCAGGGGCGGGGGAGTCACAGATACGCAGTATTTT	CASRGGGVTDTQYF
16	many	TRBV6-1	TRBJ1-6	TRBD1	TGTGCCAGCAGTGAAGCGCCGAACAGGGGTAATTCACCCCTCCACTTT	CASSEAPNRGNSPLHF
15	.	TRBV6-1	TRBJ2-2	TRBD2	TGTGCCAGCACGGGACTAGCGGGGGGGGCCGGGGAGCTGTTTTTT	CASTGLAGGAGELFF
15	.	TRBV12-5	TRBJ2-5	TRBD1	TGTGCTAGTGGTTTGGGCCGGGACAGCCAAGAGACCCAGTACTTC	CASGLGRDSQETQYF
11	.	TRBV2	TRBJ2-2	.	TGTGCCAGCAATCCGGGCGGGGAGCTGTTTTTT	CASNPGGELFF
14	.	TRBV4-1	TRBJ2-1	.	TGCGCCAGCAGCCAAGTTTATAACTACAATGAGCAGTTCTTC	CASSQVYNYNEQFF
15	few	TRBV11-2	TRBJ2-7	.	TGTGCCAGCAGCTTAGTTCCCGGGGGGCTCTACGAGCAGTACTTC	CASSLVPGGLYEQYF
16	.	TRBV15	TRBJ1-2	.	TGTGCCACCAGCACCCGAGGGATGGAGCATCTGGGGGGCTACACCTTC	CATSTRGMEHLGGYTF
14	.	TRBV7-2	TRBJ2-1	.	TGTGCCAGCAGCTTAGCGGGGGGGGCCTTGAGAGCGTTCTTC	CASSLAGGALRAFF
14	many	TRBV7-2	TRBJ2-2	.	TGTGCCAGCAGCGTTAGGGGGGGAACCGGGGAGCTGTTTTTT	CASSVRGGTGELFF
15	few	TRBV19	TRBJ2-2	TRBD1	TGTGCCAGTAGTATTCTGGGACAGGGAACCGGGGAGCTGTTTTTT	CASSILGQGTGELFF
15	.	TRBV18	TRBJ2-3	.	TGTGCCAGCCGAGTCGGACAGTTAACAACAGATACGCAGTATTTT	CASRVGQLTTDTQYF
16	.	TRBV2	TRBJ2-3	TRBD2	TGTGCCAGCAGTGATGTAGCGGGGGTAAACACAGATACGCAGTATTTT	CASSDVAGVNTDTQYF
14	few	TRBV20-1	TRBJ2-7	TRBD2	TGCAGTGCTAGTACCGGGACTAGCGCGTACGAGCAGTACTTC	CSASTGTSAYEQYF
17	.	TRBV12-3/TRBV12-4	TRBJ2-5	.	TGTGCCAGCAGTTTCGCGTGGGCGTGTTTAAGGCAAGAGACCCAGTACTTC	CASSFAWACLRQETQYF
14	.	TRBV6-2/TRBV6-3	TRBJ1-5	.	TGTGCCAGCAGTTACACGCAGATACCTCAGCCCCAGCATTTT	CASSYTQIPQPQHF
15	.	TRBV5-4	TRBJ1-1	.	TGTGCCAGCAGCTTGGGACAGGTGATGAACACTGAAGCTTTCTTT	CASSLGQVMNTEAFF
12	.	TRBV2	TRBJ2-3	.	TGTGCCAACTCCTACTTTTCAGATACGCAGTATTTT	CANSYFSDTQYF
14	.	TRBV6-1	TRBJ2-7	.	TGTGCCAGCAGTGAAGCGCGGGGACCCTACGAGCAGTACTTC	CASSEARGPYEQYF
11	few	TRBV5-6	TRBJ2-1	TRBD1	TGTGCCAGCAGCATACGACAGGGAGAGTTCTTC	CASSIRQGEFF
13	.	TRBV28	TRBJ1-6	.	TGTGCCAGCCAGCGTTGGCCTAATTCACCCCTCCACTTT	CASQRWPNSPLHF
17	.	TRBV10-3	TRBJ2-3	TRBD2	TGTGCCATCAGCGGGACTAGCGGGGGGGTCAGCCCTGATACGCAGTATTTT	CAISGTSGGVSPDTQYF
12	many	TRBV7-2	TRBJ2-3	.	TGTGCCAGCAGCCCGATCGGGGGAGTGCAGTATTTT	CASSPIGGVQYF
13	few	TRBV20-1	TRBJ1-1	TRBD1	TGCAGTGCTAGGGACAGGGGAGAGGATGAAGCTTTCTTT	CSARDRGEDEAFF